This T cell receptor beta chain emerged from a study of blood T cell repertoires in COVID-19. This CDR3 is built from 16 residues. J gave up 5 bases and V 2 bases, and 8 bases lay outside the gene matches. CDR1 and CDR2 (germline): MNHEY, SMNVEV (reference sequence). Profiled with immunoSEQ multiplex PCR; TCRdb holds only in-frame clones, not every one. Of over 55,000 clones detected, around 87% appear once; the ten largest clones hold approximately 20%. This sequence was found in a woman older than 75 with COVID-19, enrolled during active disease. The chain links TRBV27 to TRBJ2-2, with TRBD1 identical over 7 bases. The sample taken for sequencing was peripheral blood. CDR3 region: CASSLLTGSRTGELFF. The DNA for the CDR3 is TGTGCCAGCAGTTTACTGACAGGGTCTAGGACCGGGGAGCTGTTTTTT.